This T cell receptor beta chain was observed in a study of Ad26.COV2.S vaccination and SARS-CoV-2 variants. Sequencing used immunoSEQ multiplex PCR; TCRdb keeps in-frame clones, though not all of them. The table shows 150,000 to 200,000 clones, with roughly 85% occurring only once. Overall study findings and caveats: Non-spike TCR breadth was similar in vaccine and placebo recipients. Spike-specific TCR breadth in vaccine recipients exceeded that seen in placebo recipients. Possibly, TCR breadth and depth analyses underestimated total T cell responses. A substantial breadth of spike-specific CD8+ and CD4+ T cell responses after vaccination has been reported.

About this clone itself: The target antigen is unknown.

CDR3 length: 14 residues. Germline V lookup: CDR1 SQVTM, CDR2 ANQGSEA. V dropped 6 bases and J dropped 10; count of bases not matched to a gene: 10. This chain uses TRBV29-1 with TRBJ2-1; TRBD2 matches 12 bases. The clonotype comes from a human donor who had recovered from COVID-19. Specimen: peripheral blood, collected after recovery from COVID-19. CDR3 loop: CSVNLAGGPSEQFF. The CDR3 DNA follows: TGCAGCGTCAACCTAGCGGGAGGGCCAAGCGAGCAGTTCTTC.